These T cell receptor beta chains were read from a single sample in a study of cytomegalovirus exposure and HLA in healthy donors. The protocol was immunoSEQ multiplex PCR, while the TCRdb copy is restricted to in-frame clones and leaves out a portion. The data show fewer than 250,000 clones, about 77% seen once. The sequencing input was PBMCs. The origin of the receptors is a woman between 25 and 40 years old in good health and CMV-seronegative. Each CDR3 is given with its conserved first and last residue. D genes are given only for firm matches. The size field is filled for only some rows; it gives once, few, many or a size class.

TRBJ2-7 . . TRBV6-1 TGTGCCAGCACCTGGTCGGGGTCCTCCTACGAGCAGTACTTC CASTWSGSSYEQYF
TRBJ1-2 TRBD1 few TRBV5-1 TGCGCCAGCAGTCCCTTAACAGGGGGAAATGGCTACACCTTC CASSPLTGGNGYTF
TRBJ1-1 . . TRBV19 TGTGCCAGTAGTTCCGACTTCGCGGAAGCTTTCTTT CASSSDFAEAFF
TRBJ1-2 TRBD1 . TRBV5-1 TGCGCCAGCAGCCTAGCGAACAGGGGGCAGGCTGGCTACACCTTC CASSLANRGQAGYTF
TRBJ2-7 . . TRBV13 TGTGCCAGCAGCCGACTCGGCTCCTACGAGCAGTACTTC CASSRLGSYEQYF
TRBJ2-3 . few TRBV5-5 TGTGCCAGCAGCTTGGCGGATACGCAGTATTTT CASSLADTQYF
TRBJ2-6 TRBD1 . TRBV30 TGTGCCTGGAGTGTACTTGGAGGACAGGGATTTTTC CAWSVLGGQGFF
TRBJ1-6 . . TRBV6-5 TGTGCCGCCGCCCCGACGAGCGGGAATTCACCCCTCCACTTT CAAAPTSGNSPLHF
TRBJ2-7 . . TRBV6-5 TGTGCCAGCAGTTACAAGGGTGGGGGGTACGAGCAGTACTTC CASSYKGGGYEQYF
TRBJ2-1 TRBD1 . TRBV5-5 TGTGCCAGCAGCCAAGGCCCCGGGACAGGGGACAATGAGCAGTTCTTC CASSQGPGTGDNEQFF
TRBJ2-7 TRBD1 . TRBV14 TGTGCCAGCAGCCAAGAAAGCCAGGGGGCGATGGGCGAGCAGTACTTC CASSQESQGAMGEQYF
TRBJ2-5 TRBD2 . TRBV18 TGTGCCAGCTCACCACTAGCGGGAGAGGCGACCCAGTACTTC CASSPLAGEATQYF
TRBJ2-3 . . TRBV5-1 TGCGCCAGCAGCTTCGGACTTAGCACAGATACGCAGTATTTT CASSFGLSTDTQYF
TRBJ2-2 TRBD2 . TRBV7-6 TGTGCCAGCTCAGGGGCGGCGGGAGGTGGACGCGGGGAGCTGTTTTTT CASSGAAGGGRGELFF
TRBJ1-1 TRBD1 . TRBV19 TGTGCCAGTAGTATAGGGACAGGGAACACTGAAGCTTTCTTT CASSIGTGNTEAFF
TRBJ1-2 . . TRBV6-5 TGTGCCAGCAGTGACAGCTATGGCTACACCTTC CASSDSYGYTF
TRBJ2-3 TRBD1 . TRBV11-2 TGTGCCAGCAGCTCGGGGACAGGTTATACGCAGTATTTT CASSSGTGYTQYF
TRBJ1-1 . once TRBV5-8 TGTGCCAGCATCAGACGGGGGACGTCGTACACTGAAGCTTTCTTT CASIRRGTSYTEAFF
TRBJ1-2 TRBD1 . TRBV4-1 TGCGCCAGCAGCCAAGAGGATTGGGGGACAGGGTTTGTGGATGTGTATGGCTACACCTTC CASSQEDWGTGFVDVYGYTF
TRBJ2-5 . . TRBV18 TGTGCCAGCTCACCGAGGGGCGGGACTTCCCAAGAGACCCAGTACTTC CASSPRGGTSQETQYF
TRBJ2-7 . . TRBV2 TGTGCCAGCAGTGGACAGGCTGACACCTACGAGCAGTACTTC CASSGQADTYEQYF
TRBJ2-5 . few TRBV5-4 TGTGCCAGCAGCTCCGCCGGTGGAGTCCAAGAGACCCAGTACTTC CASSSAGGVQETQYF
TRBJ1-6 . . TRBV6-5 TGTGCCAGCACCCCAGGGGAGTCACCCCTCCACTTT CASTPGESPLHF
TRBJ2-3 TRBD2 . TRBV19 TGTGCCAGTAGTATCGGGAGGGGAGATACGCAGTATTTT CASSIGRGDTQYF
TRBJ2-3 TRBD2 . TRBV5-1 TGCGCCAGCAGCGGCCCGGGGCGGGAGATAGATACGCAGTATTTT CASSGPGREIDTQYF
TRBJ2-5 TRBD1 . TRBV4-1 TGCGCCAGCAGCCAAGACCGAGGACAGGGGGAGTTGGAGACCCAGTACTTC CASSQDRGQGELETQYF